This T cell receptor beta chain was found in a study of T cells in Graves' hyperthyroidism and ophthalmopathy. The investigators amplified TCR beta CDR3 regions from RNA transcripts. The HTBI set primed first-round TCR CDR3 RT-PCR. TCRdb redid the calling of the multiplex PCR reads with MiXCR, one entry per CDR3 protein. The sample carries about 600,000 distinct CDR3 sequences, roughly 16% recorded once. This clonotype was detected ten times or more. Germline values: CDR1 DFQATT, CDR2 SNEGSKA (reference sequence). The CDR3 covers 14 residues. V lost 5 bases to trimming and J lost 3 bases; unmatched junction nucleotides: 8.

The material sequenced was blood. The TCR sequence derives from a woman in her thirties or forties with Graves' ophthalmopathy. The chain links TRBV20-1 to TRBJ2-7; 9 bases map to TRBD2. CDR3 nucleotides: TGCAGTGCTCAAAGACTAGCGGAACTCTACGAGCAGTACTTC. It specifies CSAQRLAELYEQYF.